Sequencing of this TCR beta chain was carried out in a study of T cells in women clearing cervical HPV infection. On this clone itself: The read is 3 residues too short to cover the CDR3 end, so that end is filled in from the germline J gene.

J lost 0 bases, V lost 2 bases, and 4 bases had no gene match. The CDR3 extends over 17 amino acids. Germline loops: CDR1 MGHRA, CDR2 YSYEKL. The method was immunoSEQ multiplex PCR; TCRdb's version includes in-frame clones alone and lacks a portion of them. Here the sample table reports under 45,000 clones. V and J are TRBV4-1 and TRBJ2-2; 9 nucleotides align to TRBD2. Sequences were obtained from blood buffy coat. This receptor was obtained from a woman aged 18-70 years with a cervical HPV16 infection that either progressed to CIN3+ or cleared (not recorded which). CDR3 DNA, as far as it was read: TGCGCCAGCAGCCAACCAATAGCGGGAGCGAACACCGGGGAG. The encoded protein is CASSQPIAGANTGE. Given in full, the CDR3 is CASSQPIAGANTGELFF.